Sequencing of this T cell receptor (beta chain) was carried out in a study of blood T cell repertoires in COVID-19. Repertoires were generated with immunoSEQ multiplex PCR, while TCRdb's copy carries only in-frame clones and drops some. The table has almost 100,000 clones, about nine tenths seen once. Trimming left V 8 bases short and J 2 bases short, with 16 bases between. The CDR3 is 15 amino acids. The V gene's germline CDR1 is MNHEY and CDR2 SMNVEV (reference sequence). This TCR was sampled from a man between 50 and 59 years old with acute or convalescent COVID-19. The chain couples TRBV27 to TRBJ1-5; D gene uncertain. The sample comprised peripheral blood. This CDR3 is CASPPLPSGNQPQHF. The CDR3 DNA sequence: TGTGCCAGCCCTCCTCTCCCCTCGGGCAATCAGCCCCAGCATTTT.